This TCR beta chain was captured by sequencing in a study of T cell changes during pregnancy in multiple sclerosis. This table comes from immunoSEQ multiplex PCR, and its TCRdb copy is limited to in-frame clones, with some not included. This sample has 75,000 to 80,000 clones, with about 92% found just once. Trimming stripped 5 bases from V and 0 bases from J, with 17 bases between. CDR3 length equals 17 residues. Germline loops: CDR1 MDHEN, CDR2 SYDVKM. The rearrangement uses TRBV28 and TRBJ1-3, with D possibly TRBD1 on 6 matching bases. This material consisted of peripheral blood, taken after pregnancy. This TCR was sampled from a female donor in good health, enrolled as a control in a pregnancy study. DNA for the CDR3: TGTGCCAGCAGTCCTCCTCGGGGGGCGATCTCTGGAAACACCATATATTTT. It yields the protein CASSPPRGAISGNTIYF. Combining the CDR3 with reference TRBV28 and TRBJ1-3 gives the whole variable domain DVKVTQSSRYLVKRTGEKVFLECVQDMDHENMFWYRQDPGLGLRLIYFSYDVKMKEKGDIPEGYSVSREKKERFSLILESASTNQTSMYLCASSPPRGAISGNTIYFGEGSWLTVV.